This entry concerns a single T cell receptor (beta chain). This CDR3 is built from 13 residues. V lost 7 bases and J lost 11, with 19 bases in between. Germline V gene data show CDR1 as SGHTA and CDR2 as FQGNSA. The data are from a study of blood T cell repertoires in COVID-19. In the study overall: The United States, Italy and Spain supplied acute and convalescent COVID-19 samples. T cells, B-cell-depleted T cells, or PBMCs provided the cDNA or gDNA that served as material.

Cohorts were assigned according to the clinical history that participants reported. Original handling: How many nucleated cells were present was estimated from reference gene primer amplification. The assay was immunoSEQ multiplex PCR, and TCRdb's table has in-frame clones only and misses some. That table is the source of V, J and clone size, and D and trimming were worked out from the DNA. The sample lists 150,000 or so clones, more than 75% occurring once. The V gene is TRBV7-2, the J gene TRBJ2-3; D gene ambiguous. What was sequenced was PBMCs or T cells enriched from blood (not recorded which). The origin of this receptor is a woman aged 45 to 65 who had recovered from COVID-19. DNA for the CDR3: TGTGCCAGCACAAAGAACCCCGACTCCTTGCAGTATTTT. Translation gives CASTKNPDSLQYF.